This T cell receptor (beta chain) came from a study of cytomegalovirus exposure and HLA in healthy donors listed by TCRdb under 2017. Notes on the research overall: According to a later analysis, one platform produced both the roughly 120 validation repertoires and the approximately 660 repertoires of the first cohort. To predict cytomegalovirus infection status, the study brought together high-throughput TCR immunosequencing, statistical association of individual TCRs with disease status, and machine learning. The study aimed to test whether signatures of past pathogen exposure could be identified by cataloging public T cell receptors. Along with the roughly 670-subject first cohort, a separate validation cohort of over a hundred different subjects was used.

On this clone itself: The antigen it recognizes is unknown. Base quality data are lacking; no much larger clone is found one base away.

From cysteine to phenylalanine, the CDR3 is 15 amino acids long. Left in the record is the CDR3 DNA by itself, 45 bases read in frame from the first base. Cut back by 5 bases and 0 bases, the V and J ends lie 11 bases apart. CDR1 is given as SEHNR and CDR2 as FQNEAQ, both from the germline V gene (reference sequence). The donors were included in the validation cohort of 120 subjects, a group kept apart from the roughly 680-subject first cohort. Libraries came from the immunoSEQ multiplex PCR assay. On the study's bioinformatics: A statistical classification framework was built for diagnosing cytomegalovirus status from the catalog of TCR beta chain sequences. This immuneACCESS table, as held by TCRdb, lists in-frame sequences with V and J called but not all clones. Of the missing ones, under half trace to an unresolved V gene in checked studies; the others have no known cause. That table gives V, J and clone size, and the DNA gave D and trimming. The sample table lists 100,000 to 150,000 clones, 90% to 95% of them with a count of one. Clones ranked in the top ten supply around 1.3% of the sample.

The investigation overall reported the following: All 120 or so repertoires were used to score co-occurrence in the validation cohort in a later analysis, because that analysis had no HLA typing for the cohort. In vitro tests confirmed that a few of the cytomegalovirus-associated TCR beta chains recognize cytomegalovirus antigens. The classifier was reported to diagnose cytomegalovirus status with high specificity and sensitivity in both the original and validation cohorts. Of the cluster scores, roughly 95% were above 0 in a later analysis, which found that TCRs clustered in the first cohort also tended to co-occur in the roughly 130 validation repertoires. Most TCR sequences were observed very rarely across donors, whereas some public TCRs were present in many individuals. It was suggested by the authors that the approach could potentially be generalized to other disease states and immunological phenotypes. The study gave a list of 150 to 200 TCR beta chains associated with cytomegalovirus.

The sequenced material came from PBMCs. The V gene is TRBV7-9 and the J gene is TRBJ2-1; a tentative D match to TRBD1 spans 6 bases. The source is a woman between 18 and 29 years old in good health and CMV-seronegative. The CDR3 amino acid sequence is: CASSTQGSSYNEQFF. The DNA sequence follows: TGTGCCAGCAGCACCCAGGGGTCCTCCTACAATGAGCAGTTCTTC.